This paragraph covers one T cell receptor (beta chain) sequence. The data derive from a study of T cell changes during pregnancy in multiple sclerosis. TCRdb's copy holds only in-frame clones and misses some; the assay was immunoSEQ multiplex PCR. The sample yields 15,000 to 20,000 clones, roughly 89% seen once. This specimen consisted of CD8+ T cells from peripheral blood mononuclear cells, obtained in the third trimester of pregnancy. The sequence was obtained from a female donor in good health, enrolled as a control in a pregnancy study.

The CDR3 protein is CASSFGRDFYGYTF. The CDR3 nucleotides are TGTGCCAGCAGTTTTGGCAGGGACTTCTATGGCTACACCTTC. The chain joins TRBV27 to TRBJ1-2; D possibly corresponds to TRBD1 (5 bases). Between the trimmed V and J ends, which lost 3 bases and 4 bases, there was a span of 12 bases. This CDR3 spans 14 amino acids. Germline V gene data show CDR1 as MNHEY and CDR2 as SMNVEV (reference sequence).